These 22 T cell receptor beta chains were sequenced from one sample in a study of OX40 agonist ivuxolimab in advanced cancers. Repertoires were generated with immunoSEQ multiplex PCR, while TCRdb's copy carries only in-frame clones and drops some. The sample carries around 68,000 clones, more than 75% recorded once. The sample consisted of CD4+ or CD8+ T cells sorted from blood, taken in a trial of the OX40 agonist ivuxolimab. Receptors originate from an adult with an advanced solid tumor such as melanoma, head and neck, liver or kidney cancer.

The chain combines TRBV7-3 with TRBJ2-1; D is unresolved. Germline values: CDR1 SGHTA, CDR2 FQGTGA. This CDR3 region has 13 residues. Trimming removed 2 bases at V and 5 bases at J, with 7 bases between. CDR3 DNA sequence: TGTGCCAGCAGCTTAGGGCTTAACAATGAGCAGTTCTTC. It is translated as CASSLGLNNEQFF.

This chain uses TRBV7-6 with TRBJ2-1; D is undetermined. The V end lost 4 bases, the J end lost 2 bases, and 15 bases lay between the germline ends. Germline V CDR1 and CDR2: SGHVS, FNYEAQ. This CDR3 region has 16 residues. CDR3 nucleotides: TGTGCCAGCAGCTCCCCCATGAGGAGCCCCTACAATGAGCAGTTCTTC. Translating it yields CASSSPMRSPYNEQFF. The full variable domain, its missing parts supplied by reference TRBV7-6 and TRBJ2-1, is GAGVSQSPRYKVTKRGQDVALRCDPISGHVSLYWYRQALGQGPEFLTYFNYEAQQDKSGLPNDRFSAERPEGSISTLTIQRTEQRDSAMYRCASSSPMRSPYNEQFFGPGTRLTVL.

V and J are TRBV10-3 and TRBJ2-5, with D possibly called TRBD1 or TRBD2 (5 bases each). Trimming left V 5 bases short and J 4 bases short, with 17 bases between. This CDR3 comprises 15 residues. CDR1 ENHRY and CDR2 SYGVKD come from the germline V gene. In DNA, the CDR3 is TGTGCCATCAGTCCTCGGGACCTGGAAGGAGAGACCCAGTACTTC. Its translation: CAISPRDLEGETQYF.

This clone was seen only a few times. The genes are TRBV5-4 and TRBJ1-6, with TRBD1 matching over 9 bases. CDR1 and CDR2 (germline): SGHNT, YYREEE (reference sequence). Germline trimming cut 3 bases from V and 6 bases from J; bases unmatched to any gene: 4. The CDR3 is 15 amino acids. The CDR3 DNA reads as TGTGCCAGCAGCTCGTCGACAGGGGGTAATTCACCCCTCCACTTT. Encoded protein: CASSSSTGGNSPLHF.

The CDR3 sequence is CASSYGIGNQPQHF. The CDR3 DNA sequence: TGTGCCAGCAGTTACGGGATCGGCAATCAGCCCCAGCATTTT. This rearrangement joins TRBV6-5 to TRBJ1-5; D remains unclear. Germline lookup yields CDR1 MNHEY and CDR2 SVGAGI. There are 14 residues in the CDR3. The V gene lost 2 bases and the J gene lost 2 bases, with 7 bases spanning the gap.

CDR3 sequence: CASSYRGYEQYF. CDR3 nucleotides: TGTGCCAGCAGTTACAGGGGATACGAGCAGTACTTC. The chain carries TRBV6-6 and TRBJ2-7; possibly TRBD1 for D (5 bases). V shed 2 bases and J shed 4 bases, with 6 bases lying between them. From germline, CDR1 is MNHNY and CDR2 SVGAGI (reference sequence). This CDR3 region has 12 residues.

J is TRBJ1-1 and V is TRBV28; D is unresolved. The CDR3 has 11 residues. Trimming removed 11 bases from V and 4 bases from J, with 11 bases in between. The germline gives CDR1 MDHEN, CDR2 SYDVKM. The CDR3 reads CAAVGITEAFF. The CDR3 region has the DNA TGTGCCGCGGTAGGGATCACTGAAGCTTTCTTT.

This clone was seen a handful of times. This chain connects TRBV10-3 to TRBJ1-5, with no clear D. Trimming removed 2 bases from V and 5 bases from J, with 7 bases in between. CDR1 and CDR2 from the germline V gene are ENHRY and SYGVKD. CDR3 length: 13 amino acids. The CDR3 region is CAISEEGYQPQHF. The CDR3 bases are TGTGCCATCAGTGAGGAAGGATATCAGCCCCAGCATTTT.

This clone is categorized as medium-sized. This chain links TRBV7-6 with TRBJ1-1; a possible D gene is TRBD1 (5 bases). Germline CDR1 is SGHVS and CDR2 is FNYEAQ. The germline V and J ends were trimmed by 5 bases and 4 bases, with 14 bases remaining between them. CDR3 length: 14 residues. DNA for the CDR3: TGTGCCAGCAGCCTGGGACTTCCTGGCACTGAAGCTTTCTTT. It is translated as CASSLGLPGTEAFF.

V is TRBV7-9 and J is TRBJ1-1; TRBD1 matches 8 bases. Per germline, CDR1 SEHNR and CDR2 FQNEAQ (reference sequence). There are 17 residues in the CDR3. The ends lost 1 base at V and 0 bases at J; junction bases unmatched: 7. This CDR3 reads CASSLGSRTGLNTEAFF. CDR3 coding DNA: TGTGCCAGCAGCTTAGGGTCCCGGACAGGGTTGAACACTGAAGCTTTCTTT. Together with reference TRBV7-9 and TRBJ1-1, the CDR3 gives the full variable domain: DTGVSQNPRHKITKRGQNVTFRCDPISEHNRLYWYRQTLGQGPEFLTYFQNEAQLEKSRLLSDRFSAERPKGSFSTLEIQRTEQGDSAMYLCASSLGSRTGLNTEAFFGQGTRLTVV.

This sequence joins TRBV7-9 and TRBJ1-1, with TRBD1 as a possible D gene (6 bases). The CDR3 totals 12 residues. Between the trimmed V and J ends, which lost 4 bases and 7 bases, there was a span of 10 bases. The germline CDR1 and CDR2 sequences are SEHNR and FQNEAQ (reference sequence). Here the CDR3 reads CASSWEGGEAFF. DNA of the CDR3: TGTGCCAGCAGCTGGGAAGGGGGTGAAGCTTTCTTT.

The rearrangement links TRBV9 to TRBJ2-3; TRBD2 aligns across 7 bases. The CDR3 covers 14 residues. The germline V gene encodes CDR1 SGDLS and CDR2 YYNGEE. With 1 base clipped from V and 4 bases from J, the junction kept 3 bases outside the gene matches. This CDR3 reads CASSVSGGPDTQYF. CDR3 bases: TGTGCCAGCAGCGTATCGGGGGGACCAGATACGCAGTATTTT.

The chain has TRBV10-3 and TRBJ1-1; possible D gene TRBD1, 5 bases. V lost 5 bases, J lost 2 bases, and 9 bases lay in between. Germline assignment: CDR1 ENHRY and CDR2 SYGVKD. The CDR3 consists of 13 residues. The CDR3 DNA reads as TGTGCCATCAGTTTGACAGTTAACACTGAAGCTTTCTTT. Its translation is CAISLTVNTEAFF.

This sequence joins TRBV5-6 and TRBJ1-2; 8 positions agree with TRBD1. Trimming took 4 bases from V and 2 from J; bases not matched to a gene: 7. The CDR3 is 15 amino acids. From germline, CDR1 is SGHDT and CDR2 YYEEEE. The CDR3 loop is CASSGGWTGNYGYTF. CDR3 DNA: TGTGCCAGCAGCGGTGGATGGACAGGGAACTATGGCTACACCTTC.

This chain connects TRBV5-1 to TRBJ1-4; a weak D match, TRBD1 (5 bases). The CDR3 covers 18 residues. V was clipped by 4 bases and J by 0 bases, with 19 bases between them. The germline gives CDR1 SGHRS, CDR2 YFSETQ. DNA of the CDR3: TGCGCCAGCAGCCTGGACCGGGACGCCGGTACAACTAATGAAAAACTGTTTTTT. Protein sequence: CASSLDRDAGTTNEKLFF.

This clone was observed a single time. The chain combines TRBV6-6 with TRBJ1-1; D remains unclear. V gave up 4 bases and J gave up 5 bases, with 11 bases separating them. The CDR3 has 13 residues. Germline V gives CDR1 MNHNY, CDR2 SVGAGI (reference sequence). For the CDR3, the DNA is TGTGCCAGCAGTTCTGACGTGGAAACTGAAGCTTTCTTT. Its translation is CASSSDVETEAFF.

V gene TRBV20-1 combines with J gene TRBJ2-7; the D call may be TRBD1 or TRBD2 (5 bases each). V gave up 6 bases and J gave up 7 bases, with 13 bases separating them. Germline values: CDR1 DFQATT, CDR2 SNEGSKA (reference sequence). The CDR3 is 11 residues long. This CDR3 is CSAGVLGEQYF. The CDR3 DNA follows: TGCAGTGCGGGGGTACTGGGTGAGCAGTACTTC.

This chain joins TRBV7-2 and TRBJ1-3; D gene uncertain. The CDR3 totals 14 residues. V lost 1 base and J lost 3, with 7 bases in between. The V gene's germline CDR1 is SGHTA and CDR2 FQGNSA. The CDR3 loop reads CASSLGMNGNTIYF. The CDR3 region has the DNA TGTGCCAGCAGCTTAGGAATGAATGGAAACACCATATATTTT.

To note about this clone: The junction differs from germline at one of its ends, possibly a read error. The gene calls are TRBV29-1 and TRBJ2-1; 9 bases map to TRBD2. Germline assignment: CDR1 SQVTM and CDR2 ANQGSEA. This CDR3 contains 15 residues. The CDR3 region is CSVEGGRGGRDEQFF. Written as DNA, the CDR3 is TGCAGCGTGGAAGGGGGGCGGGGGGGCCGGGATGAGCAGTTCTTC.

J is TRBJ2-1 and V is TRBV18, with D possibly being TRBD1 (8 bases). The CDR3 covers 16 residues. Per the germline V gene, CDR1 is KGHSH and CDR2 is LQKENI. V lost 2 bases to trimming and J lost 2 bases, with 13 bases between them. The CDR3 loop is CASSPNRGGTYNEQFF. In nucleotides, the CDR3 is TGTGCCAGCTCACCAAACAGGGGGGGAACCTACAATGAGCAGTTCTTC.

This clone occurred a few times. The chain uses TRBV19 and TRBJ1-1; D uncertain. CDR1 and CDR2 from the germline V gene are LNHDA and SQIVND (reference sequence). Between the trimmed V and J ends, which lost 3 bases and 0 bases, there was a span of 11 bases. The length of the CDR3 is 15 residues. CDR3 region: CASSIWATMNTEAFF. CDR3 bases: TGTGCCAGTAGTATTTGGGCGACAATGAACACTGAAGCTTTCTTT.

The chain combines TRBV6-1 with TRBJ1-6; D remains unclear. V lost 1 base, J lost 0 bases, and 10 bases lay in between. Per the germline V gene, CDR1 is MNHNS and CDR2 is SASEGT. This CDR3 is 17 amino acids long. For the CDR3, the DNA is TGTGCCAGCAGTGAAGTCGGAGCCTTCTCCTATAATTCACCCCTCCACTTT. Protein sequence: CASSEVGAFSYNSPLHF.